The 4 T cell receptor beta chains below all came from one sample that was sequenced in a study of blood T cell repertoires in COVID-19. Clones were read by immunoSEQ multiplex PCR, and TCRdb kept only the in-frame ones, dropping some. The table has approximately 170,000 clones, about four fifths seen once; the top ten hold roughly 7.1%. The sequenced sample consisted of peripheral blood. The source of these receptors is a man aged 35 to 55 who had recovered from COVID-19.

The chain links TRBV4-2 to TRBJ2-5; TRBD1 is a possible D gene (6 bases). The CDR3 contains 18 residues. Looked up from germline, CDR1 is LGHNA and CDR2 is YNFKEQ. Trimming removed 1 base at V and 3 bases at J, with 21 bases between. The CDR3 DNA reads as TGTGCCAGCAGCCAAGGAGCCCGAGGGACATTTGGGGAAGAGACCCAGTACTTC. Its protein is CASSQGARGTFGEETQYF.

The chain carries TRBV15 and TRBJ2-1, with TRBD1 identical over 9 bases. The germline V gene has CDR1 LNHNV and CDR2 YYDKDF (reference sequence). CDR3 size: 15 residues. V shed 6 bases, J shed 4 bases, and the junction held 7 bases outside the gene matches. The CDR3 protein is CATRTPGQGYNEQFF. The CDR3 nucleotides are TGTGCCACCAGAACACCGGGACAGGGATACAATGAGCAGTTCTTC.

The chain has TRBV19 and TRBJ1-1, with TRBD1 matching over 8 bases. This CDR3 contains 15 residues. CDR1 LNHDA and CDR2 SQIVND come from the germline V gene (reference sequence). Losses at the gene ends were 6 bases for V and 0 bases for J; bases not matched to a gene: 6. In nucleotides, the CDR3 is TGTGCCAGTAGGAGCCAGGGGGCCGTGAACACTGAAGCTTTCTTT. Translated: CASRSQGAVNTEAFF.

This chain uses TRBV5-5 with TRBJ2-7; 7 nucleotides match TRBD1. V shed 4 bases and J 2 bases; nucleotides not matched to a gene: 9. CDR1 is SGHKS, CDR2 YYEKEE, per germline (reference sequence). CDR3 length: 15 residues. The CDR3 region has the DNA TGTGCCAGCAGCCTCGACAGGGAAACCACCTACGAGCAGTACTTC. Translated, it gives CASSLDRETTYEQYF. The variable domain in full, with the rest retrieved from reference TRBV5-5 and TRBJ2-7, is DAGVTQSPTHLIKTRGQQVTLRCSPISGHKSVSWYQQVLGQGPQFIFQYYEKEERGRGNFPDRFSARQFPNYSSELNVNALLLGDSALYLCASSLDRETTYEQYFGPGTRLTVT.